This TCR beta chain was profiled in a study of breast tumors, draining lymph nodes, adjacent tissues. This clonotype showed up many times. The germline V and J ends were trimmed by 0 bases and 2 bases, with 5 bases remaining between them. The CDR3 contains 14 residues. The germline V gene encodes CDR1 SQVTM and CDR2 ANQGSEA. Breast cancer patients provided tissue from their axillary draining lymph nodes. A single record per CDR3 protein comes from TCRdb applying MiXCR to the multiplex PCR reads. The data show about 180,000 distinct CDR3 sequences, around a third seen once. The TCR was taken from a female donor with breast cancer. Some clones in this sample may be carry-over from other donors' samples. This chain connects TRBV29-1 to TRBJ2-6; D unresolved. Sequenced input: axillary lymph node tissue. This chain's CDR3 is CSVEDTAGANVLTF. CDR3 in DNA: TGCAGCGTTGAAGACACAGCTGGGGCCAACGTCCTGACTTTC.